These T cell receptor beta chains were read from a single sample in a study of shared clonotypes between healthy human individuals. Clones were sequenced by immunoSEQ multiplex PCR, and TCRdb holds only the in-frame ones, with some missing. The sample contains about 1,500,000 clones, roughly 95% of which appear only once. Specimen: naive CD4+ T cells sorted from blood. These receptors came from a man under 40 in good health. Each CDR3 is given with its conserved first and last residue. A D gene is named only where the DNA matches it firmly. Not all rows give a size; the values are once, few, many and, for expanded clones, a class.

J: TRBJ2-1
D: .
size: once
V: TRBV4-3
DNA: TGCGCCAGCAGCCAAGATTTACCACACAATGAGCAGTTCTTC
CDR3: CASSQDLPHNEQFF

J: TRBJ2-7
D: TRBD1
size: .
V: TRBV28
DNA: TGTGCCAGCAGTACGACAGGGAGAAGTTCCTACGAGCAGTACTTC
CDR3: CASSTTGRSSYEQYF

J: TRBJ2-2
D: .
size: .
V: TRBV11-2
DNA: TGTGCCAGCAGCTTACACCGGGGGAGCCTCACCGGGGAGCTGTTTTTT
CDR3: CASSLHRGSLTGELFF

J: TRBJ2-3
D: TRBD2
size: .
V: TRBV5-1
DNA: TGCGCCAGCAGCTTGGAGCTAGCGGGAGGAACAGATACGCAGTATTTT
CDR3: CASSLELAGGTDTQYF

J: TRBJ2-1
D: TRBD2
size: .
V: TRBV20-1
DNA: TGCAGTGCGGGGGGGTACAATGAGCAGTTCTTC
CDR3: CSAGGYNEQFF

J: TRBJ2-1
D: .
size: .
V: TRBV27
DNA: TGTGCCAGCAGCGTTGTGGGGATGTTGCATGAGCAGTTCTTC
CDR3: CASSVVGMLHEQFF

J: TRBJ1-5
D: TRBD1
size: .
V: TRBV27
DNA: TGTGCCAGCAGTATAAGACGGACAGGGAGCAATCAGCCCCAGCATTTT
CDR3: CASSIRRTGSNQPQHF

J: TRBJ1-1
D: TRBD1
size: .
V: TRBV7-9
DNA: TGTGCCAGCAGCTTAGGAGTGTTGGGGACAGCCAACACTGAAGCTTTCTTT
CDR3: CASSLGVLGTANTEAFF

J: TRBJ1-2
D: TRBD1
size: .
V: TRBV4-1
DNA: TGCGCCAGCAGCCAAGAGCCAATGGACAGGGGTTTTGGCTACACCTTC
CDR3: CASSQEPMDRGFGYTF

J: TRBJ2-7
D: .
size: .
V: TRBV7-9
DNA: TGTGCCAGCAGCCGAACCGCGGACATCTACGAGCAGTACTTC
CDR3: CASSRTADIYEQYF

J: TRBJ1-5
D: TRBD1
size: .
V: TRBV5-6
DNA: TGTGCCAGCAGCCAGATGGGACAGAGGCATCAGCCCCAGCATTTT
CDR3: CASSQMGQRHQPQHF

J: TRBJ1-3
D: TRBD1
size: .
V: TRBV6-5
DNA: TGTGCCAGCGCGGAGACGACAGGGGCTGGAAACACCATATATTTT
CDR3: CASAETTGAGNTIYF

J: TRBJ2-5
D: TRBD2
size: once
V: TRBV19
DNA: TGTGCCAGTAGTATAGTTCTCGCCGCGGGAGCCCTGAAGACCCAGTACTTC
CDR3: CASSIVLAAGALKTQYF

J: TRBJ2-3
D: TRBD2
size: .
V: TRBV6-1
DNA: TGTGCCAGCAGTGATGGGCTAGCGGGGACAGATACGCAGTATTTT
CDR3: CASSDGLAGTDTQYF

J: TRBJ2-1
D: TRBD1
size: .
V: TRBV9
DNA: TGTGCCAGCAGCGAAACCGGGACAGGGTCGGTCAATGAGCAGTTCTTC
CDR3: CASSETGTGSVNEQFF

J: TRBJ1-2
D: TRBD1
size: .
V: TRBV5-4
DNA: TGTGCCAGCAGCTCACAGGGGGCCCGGGGCTATGGCTACACCTTC
CDR3: CASSSQGARGYGYTF

J: TRBJ2-7
D: .
size: .
V: TRBV6-5
DNA: TGTGCCAGCAGGGCACTCTACGAGCAGTACTTC
CDR3: CASRALYEQYF

J: TRBJ1-2
D: .
size: .
V: TRBV19
DNA: TGTGCCAGTAGTATCGGTGAGGGAGGCTATGGCTACACCTTC
CDR3: CASSIGEGGYGYTF

J: TRBJ2-7
D: .
size: .
V: TRBV28
DNA: TGTGCCAGCAGTTTCGTGGGCCCCTACGAGCAGTACTTC
CDR3: CASSFVGPYEQYF

J: TRBJ2-3
D: .
size: once
V: TRBV27
DNA: TGTGCCAGCACCACTACAAACACAGATACGCAGTATTTT
CDR3: CASTTTNTDTQYF

J: TRBJ2-5
D: .
size: .
V: TRBV15
DNA: TGTGCCACCAGCAGAGATGTAGAGACCCAGTACTTC
CDR3: CATSRDVETQYF

J: TRBJ1-4
D: TRBD1
size: .
V: TRBV5-6
DNA: TGTGCCAGCAGCTTTTACAGGGGGAGACTTAATGAAAAACTGTTTTTT
CDR3: CASSFYRGRLNEKLFF

J: TRBJ2-7
D: TRBD2
size: .
V: TRBV27
DNA: TGTGCCAGCAGGATTAGCGGGCGCCCATACGAGCAGTACTTC
CDR3: CASRISGRPYEQYF

J: TRBJ1-4
D: .
size: .
V: TRBV7-7
DNA: TGTGCTAGCAGCTTAAGGAGACACTCTAATGAAAAACTGTTTTTT
CDR3: CASSLRRHSNEKLFF

J: TRBJ2-1
D: .
size: .
V: TRBV7-4
DNA: TGTGCCAGCAGCTTAAGGCGGGCCCGCTACAATGAGCAGTTCTTC
CDR3: CASSLRRARYNEQFF

J: TRBJ2-3
D: .
size: .
V: TRBV7-8
DNA: TGTGCCAGCAGCTTAGGGCGTCCGGGACTTTCCACAGATACGCAGTATTTT
CDR3: CASSLGRPGLSTDTQYF